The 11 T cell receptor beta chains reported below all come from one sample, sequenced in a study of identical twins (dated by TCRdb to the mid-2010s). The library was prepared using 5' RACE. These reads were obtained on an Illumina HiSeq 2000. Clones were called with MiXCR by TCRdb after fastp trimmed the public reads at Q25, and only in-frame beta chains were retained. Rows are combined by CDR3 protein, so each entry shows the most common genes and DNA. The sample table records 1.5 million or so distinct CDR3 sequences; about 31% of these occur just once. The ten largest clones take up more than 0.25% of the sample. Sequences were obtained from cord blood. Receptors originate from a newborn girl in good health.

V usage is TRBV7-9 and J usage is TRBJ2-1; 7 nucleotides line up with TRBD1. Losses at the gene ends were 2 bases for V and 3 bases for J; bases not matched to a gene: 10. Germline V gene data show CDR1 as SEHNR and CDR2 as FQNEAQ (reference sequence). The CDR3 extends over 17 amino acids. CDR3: CASSLLGGGQIYNEQFF. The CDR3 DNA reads TGTGCCAGCAGCTTACTCGGTGGGGGACAGATCTACAATGAGCAGTTCTTC.

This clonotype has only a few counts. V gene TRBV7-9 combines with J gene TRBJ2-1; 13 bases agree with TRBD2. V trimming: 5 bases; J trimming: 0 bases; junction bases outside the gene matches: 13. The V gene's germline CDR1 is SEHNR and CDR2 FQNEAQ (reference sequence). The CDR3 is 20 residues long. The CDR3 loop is CASSLWTSGRITYSYNEQFF. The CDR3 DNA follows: TGTGCCAGCAGCCTTTGGACTAGCGGGAGAATAACGTACTCCTACAATGAGCAGTTCTTC.

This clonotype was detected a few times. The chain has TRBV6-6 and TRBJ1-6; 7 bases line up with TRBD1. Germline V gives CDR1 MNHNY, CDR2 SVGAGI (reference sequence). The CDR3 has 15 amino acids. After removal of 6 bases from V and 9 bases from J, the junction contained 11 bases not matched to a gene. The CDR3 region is CASSHRQGLSSPLHF. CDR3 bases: TGTGCCAGCAGCCACCGACAGGGCCTAAGTTCACCCCTCCACTTT.

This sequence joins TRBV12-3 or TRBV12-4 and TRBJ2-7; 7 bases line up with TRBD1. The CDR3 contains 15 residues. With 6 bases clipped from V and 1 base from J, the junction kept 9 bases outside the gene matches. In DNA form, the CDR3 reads TGTGCCAGCAGCCCAATGGGACAGTTTTCCTACGAGCAGTACTTC. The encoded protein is CASSPMGQFSYEQYF.

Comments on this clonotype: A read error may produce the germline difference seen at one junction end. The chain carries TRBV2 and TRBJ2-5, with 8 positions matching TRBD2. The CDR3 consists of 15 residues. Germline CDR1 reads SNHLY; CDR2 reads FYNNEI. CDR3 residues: CASRFRLAGQEAQYF. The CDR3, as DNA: TGTGCCAGCAGGTTTCGCCTAGCGGGTCAAGAGGCCCAGTACTTC. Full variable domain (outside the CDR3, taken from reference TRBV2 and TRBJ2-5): EPEVTQTPSHQVTQMGQEVILRCVPISNHLYFYWYRQILGQKVEFLVSFYNNEISEKSEIFDDQFSVERPDGSNFTLKIRSTKLEDSAMYFCASRFRLAGQEAQYFGPGTRLLVL.

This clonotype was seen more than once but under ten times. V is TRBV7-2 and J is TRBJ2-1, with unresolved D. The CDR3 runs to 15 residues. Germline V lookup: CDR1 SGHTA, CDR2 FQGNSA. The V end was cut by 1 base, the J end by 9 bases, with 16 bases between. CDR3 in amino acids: CASSLEVGPSPEQFF. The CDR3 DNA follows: TGTGCCAGCAGCTTAGAGGTAGGGCCCTCCCCTGAGCAGTTCTTC.

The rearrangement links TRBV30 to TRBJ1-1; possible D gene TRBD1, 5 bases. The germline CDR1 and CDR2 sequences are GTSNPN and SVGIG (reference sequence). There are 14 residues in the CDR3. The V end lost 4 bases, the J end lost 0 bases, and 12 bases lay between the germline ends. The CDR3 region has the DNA TGTGCCTGGAAAGCCGGGACGTTGAACACTGAAGCTTTCTTT. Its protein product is CAWKAGTLNTEAFF.

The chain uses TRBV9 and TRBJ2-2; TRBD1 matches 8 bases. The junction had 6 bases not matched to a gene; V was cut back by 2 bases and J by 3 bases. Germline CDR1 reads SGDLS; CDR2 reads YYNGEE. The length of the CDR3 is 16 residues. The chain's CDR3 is CASSVQGAQDTGELFF. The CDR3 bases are TGTGCCAGCAGCGTCCAGGGGGCGCAGGACACCGGGGAGCTGTTTTTT.

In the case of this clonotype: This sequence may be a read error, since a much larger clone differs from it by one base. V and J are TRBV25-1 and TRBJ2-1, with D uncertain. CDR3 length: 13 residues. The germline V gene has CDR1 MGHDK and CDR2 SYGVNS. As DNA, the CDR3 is TGTGCCAGCAGGGAATTTTCCTACAATGAGCAGTTCTTC. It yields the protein CASREFSYNEQFF.

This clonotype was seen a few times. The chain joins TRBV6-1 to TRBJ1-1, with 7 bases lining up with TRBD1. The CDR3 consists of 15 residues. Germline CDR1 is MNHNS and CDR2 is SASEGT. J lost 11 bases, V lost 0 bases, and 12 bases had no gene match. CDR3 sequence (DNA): TGTGCCAGCAGTGAAGCCCCCACAGGGGTTCGGGCCGCTTTCTTT. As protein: CASSEAPTGVRAAFF.

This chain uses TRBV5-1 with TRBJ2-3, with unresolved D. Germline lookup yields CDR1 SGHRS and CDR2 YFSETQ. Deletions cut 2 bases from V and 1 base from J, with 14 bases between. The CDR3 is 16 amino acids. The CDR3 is CASSLPEFRGTDTQYF. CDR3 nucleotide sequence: TGCGCCAGCAGCTTACCCGAATTCCGGGGCACAGATACGCAGTATTTT.